This TCR beta chain stems from a study of cytomegalovirus exposure and HLA in healthy donors. Study conclusions and caveats: Rarity marked most TCR sequences, yet some public TCRs occurred in many donors. Clusters of TCRs from the first cohort tended to co-occur in the approximately 120 validation repertoires (as a later analysis found).

Assay used: immunoSEQ multiplex PCR; TCRdb lists only in-frame clones, some missing. The sample has under 400,000 clones; roughly 89% are singletons. Points on this clone: Its antigen is not identified.

Germline V gives CDR1 MDHEN, CDR2 SYDVKM. J lost 6 bases, V lost 6 bases, and 4 bases had no gene match. The CDR3 totals 12 residues. The TCR sequence derives from a young woman in good health and CMV-seronegative. Sequenced sample: PBMCs. This chain connects TRBV28 to TRBJ1-2, with 7 nucleotides matching TRBD1. The CDR3 spells CASRRTGHGYTF. CDR3 in DNA: TGTGCCAGCAGGCGGACAGGTCATGGCTACACCTTC.